What follows are 30 T cell receptor beta chains derived from one specimen sequenced in a study of PD-1 blockade in classical Hodgkin lymphoma (TCRdb year 2020). This sample's time point label indicates: cycle 2 day 1 (C2D1) of nivolumab. Every trial patient had relapsed following autologous stem cell transplantation, and prior brentuximab vedotin exposure was what differed among cohorts A, B and C. Preparation of the library involved the immunoSEQ multiplex PCR assay. In TCRdb, the immuneACCESS table is reduced to in-frame sequences with V and J assigned. These tables do not hold every clone; where another copy was compared, an unresolved V gene accounts for under half, and the others remain unexplained. The sample profile shows about 41,000 clones; 86% of them were found once. Of the sample, about 5.9% is held by the ten largest clones. The sequences come from peripheral blood mononuclear cells (PBMCs), collected before the second cycle of nivolumab. These receptors all stem from a human donor with classical Hodgkin lymphoma.

The rearrangement uses TRBV9 and TRBJ2-3; 10 bases align to TRBD2. From germline, CDR1 is SGDLS and CDR2 YYNGEE. CDR3 length: 17 amino acids. The junction had 6 bases not matched to a gene; V was cut back by 0 bases and J by 2 bases. CDR3 loop: CASSVGLAGAYTDTQYF. The CDR3 DNA reads TGTGCCAGCAGCGTAGGGCTAGCGGGAGCCTACACAGATACGCAGTATTTT. Based on the CDR3 plus reference TRBV9 and TRBJ2-3, the full variable domain is DSGVTQTPKHLITATGQRVTLRCSPRSGDLSVYWYQQSLDQGLQFLIQYYNGEERAKGNILERFSAQQFPDLHSELNLSSLELGDSALYFCASSVGLAGAYTDTQYFGPGTRLTVL.

The rearrangement uses TRBV6-5 and TRBJ2-6, with D perhaps given as TRBD1 or TRBD2 (5 bases each). The germline CDR1 and CDR2 sequences are MNHEY and SVGAGI. V lost 5 bases to trimming and J lost 0 bases, with 8 bases between them. The CDR3 is 15 amino acids. As DNA, the CDR3 is TGTGCCAGCAGTCATGGGACCTCTGGGGCCAACGTCCTGACTTTC. It translates to CASSHGTSGANVLTF.

V and J are TRBV7-3 and TRBJ2-1; TRBD2 matches at 8 bases. Germline V CDR1 and CDR2: SGHTA, FQGTGA. CDR3 length: 18 residues. With 1 base clipped from V and 3 bases from J, the junction kept 11 bases outside the gene matches. The CDR3 nucleotides read TGTGCCAGCAGCTTAAGAGGAGGCGGGGGGCAACTCTACAATGAGCAGTTCTTC. Translating it yields CASSLRGGGGQLYNEQFF. Supplemented by reference TRBV7-3 and TRBJ2-1, the full variable domain reads GAGVSQTPSNKVTEKGKYVELRCDPISGHTALYWYRQSLGQGPEFLIYFQGTGAADDSGLPNDRFFAVRPEGSVSTLKIQRTERGDSAVYLCASSLRGGGGQLYNEQFFGPGTRLTVL.

This clone was seen more than once but under ten times. The chain carries TRBV6-5 and TRBJ1-3; D call uncertain. Germline V CDR1 and CDR2: MNHEY, SVGAGI. V lost 6 bases to trimming and J lost 0 bases, with 9 bases between them. The CDR3 is made up of 14 amino acids. CDR3 sequence (DNA): TGTGCCAGCAGGAGCCTTGCCTCTGGAAACACCATATATTTT. This codes for CASRSLASGNTIYF.

The chain recombines TRBV11-1 with TRBJ2-6; perhaps TRBD2 as D (5 bases). This CDR3 is 15 amino acids long. V lost 8 bases to trimming and J lost 4 bases, with 15 bases between them. The V gene's germline CDR1 is SGHAT and CDR2 FQDESV (reference sequence). Here the CDR3 reads CASSFGGLGANVLTF. In nucleotides, the CDR3 is TGTGCCAGCTCGTTCGGAGGTCTGGGGGCCAACGTCCTGACTTTC.

This clone was counted a single time. This chain uses TRBV7-8 with TRBJ2-5; D may be TRBD1 or TRBD2 (5 bases each). Trimming stripped 5 bases from V and 1 base from J, with 14 bases between. The CDR3 consists of 15 residues. Germline V gene lookup returns CDR1 SGHVS and CDR2 FQNEAQ. The CDR3: CASSAAWGTQETQYF. CDR3 nucleotide sequence: TGTGCCAGCAGCGCCGCGTGGGGGACCCAAGAGACCCAGTACTTC. Complete variable domain (other parts from reference TRBV7-8 and TRBJ2-5): GAGVSQSPRYKVAKRGQDVALRCDPISGHVSLFWYQQALGQGPEFLTYFQNEAQLDKSGLPSDRFFAERPEGSVSTLKIQRTQQEDSAVYLCASSAAWGTQETQYFGPGTRLLVL.

This clone appeared a single time. The rearrangement uses TRBV18 and TRBJ2-5; D gene ambiguous. This CDR3 comprises 12 residues. Germline CDR1 reads KGHSH; CDR2 reads LQKENI. V shed 3 bases and J shed 5 bases, with 7 bases lying between them. The CDR3 coding sequence is TGTGCCAGCTCACCGAACGAGGAGACCCAGTACTTC. Amino acid sequence: CASSPNEETQYF.

This clone showed up just a few times. V and J are TRBV28 and TRBJ2-7, with 7 positions matching TRBD1. V was clipped by 5 bases and J by 6 bases; unmatched bases: 7. From germline, CDR1 is MDHEN and CDR2 SYDVKM. The CDR3 contains 13 residues. This CDR3 is CASSLGQLVEQYF. CDR3 nucleotide sequence: TGTGCCAGCAGTCTGGGACAGCTAGTCGAGCAGTACTTC.

The chain recombines TRBV5-1 with TRBJ1-3; D gene uncertain. CDR1 and CDR2 from the germline V gene are SGHRS and YFSETQ. CDR3 length: 14 residues. The V end lost 0 bases, the J end lost 2 bases, and 6 bases lay between the germline ends. The CDR3 DNA reads TGCGCCAGCAGCTTGGAGGGTCCTGGAAACACCATATATTTT. Its protein is CASSLEGPGNTIYF.

The rearrangement joins TRBV18 to TRBJ2-3; maybe TRBD1 (5 bases). V lost 3 bases, J lost 6 bases, and 10 bases lay in between. The CDR3 runs to 13 residues. The germline V gene encodes CDR1 KGHSH and CDR2 LQKENI. This CDR3 reads CASSPFSGDTQYF. CDR3 nucleotide sequence: TGTGCCAGCTCACCCTTCTCAGGGGATACGCAGTATTTT.

This clone occurred once. This chain connects TRBV28 to TRBJ1-2; 7 bases are shared with TRBD1. The CDR3 contains 13 residues. Germline V gene data show CDR1 as MDHEN and CDR2 as SYDVKM. V was clipped by 5 bases and J by 8 bases; unmatched bases: 8. The DNA of the CDR3 is TGTGCCAGCAGTACAGGACAGGTATACGGCTACACCTTC. It translates to CASSTGQVYGYTF.

V usage is TRBV5-1 and J usage is TRBJ2-5; TRBD1 agrees at 9 bases. The V segment lost 1 base and the J segment 5 bases; nucleotides outside the gene matches: 9. The CDR3 loop spans 16 amino acids. From germline, CDR1 is SGHRS and CDR2 YFSETQ. CDR3 region: CASSLNTGTGYETQYF. CDR3 nucleotide sequence: TGCGCCAGCAGCTTGAACACCGGGACAGGGTACGAGACCCAGTACTTC.

This clone was observed a few times. V and J are TRBV27 and TRBJ1-2; TRBD1 is a possible D gene (5 bases). Germline V CDR1 and CDR2: MNHEY, SMNVEV (reference sequence). V lost 4 bases and J lost 7, with 13 bases in between. CDR3 length equals 13 residues. The CDR3 is CASSWGGVGGYTF. The CDR3 DNA reads TGTGCCAGCAGTTGGGGGGGAGTCGGTGGCTACACCTTC.

The chain has TRBV28 and TRBJ2-2, with TRBD2 identical over 7 bases. After removal of 2 bases from V and 7 bases from J, the junction contained 10 bases not matched to a gene. Germline CDR1 and CDR2: MDHEN and SYDVKM. The CDR3 is 16 residues long. CDR3: CASSLQGGSGIGELFF. The DNA of the CDR3 is TGTGCCAGCAGTTTACAGGGCGGGAGTGGGATCGGGGAGCTGTTTTTT.

The gene calls are TRBV10-2 and TRBJ1-2; D ambiguous. With 4 bases removed from V and 8 bases from J, the gap between germline ends came to 17 bases. In germline, CDR1 is WSHSY, CDR2 SAAADI. The CDR3 has 14 amino acids. CDR3 sequence (DNA): TGCGCCAGCAGTGTTGAGGGCTATTCGGGGGGCTACACCTTC. Amino acids: CASSVEGYSGGYTF.

The chain is built from TRBV19 and TRBJ1-1; D might be TRBD1 (6 bases). CDR3 length: 14 residues. The V end was cut by 9 bases, the J end by 2 bases, with 16 bases between. Per the germline V gene, CDR1 is LNHDA and CDR2 is SQIVND (reference sequence). As DNA, the CDR3 is TGTGCCAGCTTACTGCAGGGGACAAACACTGAAGCTTTCTTT. Translating gives CASLLQGTNTEAFF.

There are a few counts of this clone. The V and J genes are TRBV6-5 and TRBJ2-3; D is ambiguous. With 9 bases removed from V and 1 base from J, the gap between germline ends came to 14 bases. Germline V CDR1 and CDR2: MNHEY, SVGAGI. The CDR3 contains 14 residues. This CDR3 is CASMTGYGTDTQYF. The CDR3 coding sequence is TGTGCCAGTATGACCGGCTACGGCACAGATACGCAGTATTTT.

This chain links TRBV7-2 with TRBJ2-2, with 10 bases identical to TRBD2. The V gene's germline CDR1 is SGHTA and CDR2 FQGNSA. CDR3 size: 15 residues. The J segment lost 6 bases and the V segment lost 6 bases, leaving 7 bases of the junction unmatched. The CDR3 loop is CASSRAGGPPGELFF. CDR3 nucleotide sequence: TGTGCCAGCAGTCGAGCGGGGGGGCCGCCCGGGGAGCTGTTTTTT.

CDR3 DNA: TGTGCCAGCAGACAAGGGACTCCAGAGACCCAGTACTTC. This translates into CASRQGTPETQYF. V gene TRBV6-5 combines with J gene TRBJ2-5; weak D call: TRBD2 (6 bases). V dropped 6 bases and J dropped 4 bases, with 12 bases sitting between them. The CDR3 spans 13 residues. Germline CDR1 reads MNHEY; CDR2 reads SVGAGI.

The chain recombines TRBV19 with TRBJ2-5; D is unresolved. The germline CDR1 and CDR2 sequences are LNHDA and SQIVND (reference sequence). This CDR3 has 13 residues. V was clipped by 2 bases and J by 5 bases, with 9 bases between them. The DNA of the CDR3 is TGTGCCAGTAGTATAAAAGCACGGGAGACCCAGTACTTC. The encoded protein is CASSIKARETQYF.

There are a few counts of this clone. The chain links TRBV13 to TRBJ1-2; TRBD1 is a possible D gene (5 bases). Per germline, CDR1 PRHDT and CDR2 FYEKMQ (reference sequence). V gave up 7 bases and J gave up 7 bases, with 19 bases separating them. The CDR3 runs to 14 residues. In DNA form, the CDR3 reads TGTGCCAGCATCCGGGGACGTTCTTCTTTTGGCTACACCTTC. Encoded protein: CASIRGRSSFGYTF.

The sample holds one count of this clone. The chain has TRBV4-1 and TRBJ1-3, with unresolved D. V was cut by 0 bases and J by 0 bases, with 12 bases left in between. In germline, CDR1 is MGHRA, CDR2 YSYEKL. This CDR3 comprises 17 residues. The chain's CDR3 is CASSQDRAADSGNTIYF. In DNA, the CDR3 is TGCGCCAGCAGCCAAGATCGGGCAGCCGACTCTGGAAACACCATATATTTT.

A single count supports this clone. The rearrangement links TRBV7-2 to TRBJ2-7; 7 bases align to TRBD1. CDR3 length: 16 amino acids. Germline CDR1 reads SGHTA; CDR2 reads FQGNSA. Losses at the gene ends were 4 bases for V and 4 bases for J; bases not matched to a gene: 13. The CDR3 loop reads CASSSRRQGERYEQYF. In DNA, the CDR3 is TGTGCCAGCAGCTCGAGACGACAGGGAGAGAGGTACGAGCAGTACTTC.

The V and J genes are TRBV18 and TRBJ2-7; 7 bases agree with TRBD1. CDR3 size: 17 residues. Germline CDR1 and CDR2: KGHSH and LQKENI. V shed 3 bases and J 3 bases; nucleotides not matched to a gene: 14. In DNA, the CDR3 is TGTGCCAGCTCACCGGGTTATCACAGGGGAAAGCTCTACGAGCAGTACTTC. It yields the protein CASSPGYHRGKLYEQYF.

The CDR3 spells CASSRDRAYNSPLHF. Here the CDR3 DNA reads TGTGCCAGCAGCCGGGACAGGGCCTATAATTCACCCCTCCACTTT. The chain combines TRBV2 with TRBJ1-6; 9 bases are shared with TRBD1. Per the germline V gene, CDR1 is SNHLY and CDR2 is FYNNEI. The CDR3 has 15 amino acids. The V and J ends lost 6 bases and 2 bases, in that order; junction bases with no gene match: 2.

This clone came up once. This rearrangement joins TRBV4-2 to TRBJ1-3; D call uncertain. The germline CDR1 and CDR2 sequences are LGHNA and YNFKEQ. The CDR3 extends over 14 amino acids. V dropped 2 bases and J dropped 8 bases, with 13 bases sitting between them. As DNA, the CDR3 is TGTGCCAGCAGCCAAACCGCACCCCAGGACACCATATATTTT. The encoded protein is CASSQTAPQDTIYF.

This rearrangement joins TRBV11-2 to TRBJ2-7, with 8 positions matching TRBD1. In germline, CDR1 is SGHAT, CDR2 FQNNGV. With V trimmed by 3 bases and J by 6 bases, 7 bases remained unmatched. This CDR3 is built from 14 residues. The CDR3 DNA is TGTGCCAGCAGCTTTGGGACAGGCGGGGCCGAGCAGTACTTC. This translates into CASSFGTGGAEQYF.

The V and J genes are TRBV7-2 and TRBJ2-7; tentatively, D is TRBD1 or TRBD2 (5 bases each). Germline V gene lookup returns CDR1 SGHTA and CDR2 FQGNSA. The CDR3 sequence is 12 residues long. Trimming stripped 7 bases from V and 3 bases from J, with 10 bases between. CDR3 nucleotides: TGTGCCAGCACGGGGACCGACTACGAGCAGTACTTC. It translates to CASTGTDYEQYF.

The J gene is TRBJ2-3, the V gene TRBV19; D gene uncertain. The CDR3 spans 13 residues. In germline, CDR1 is LNHDA, CDR2 SQIVND (reference sequence). Trimming shortened V by 5 bases and J by 5 bases, and 11 bases separated the two germline ends. The CDR3 loop is CASSPTTKDTQYF. The CDR3 coding sequence is TGTGCCAGTAGTCCGACGACCAAAGATACGCAGTATTTT.

This chain joins TRBV7-9 and TRBJ2-7; TRBD1 aligns across 9 bases. The CDR3 runs to 16 residues. The trim removed 1 base at V and 3 bases at J, leaving 7 bases unmatched. The germline V gene has CDR1 SEHNR and CDR2 FQNEAQ (reference sequence). CDR3 protein: CASSLDPGTGNYEQYF. The DNA of the CDR3 is TGTGCCAGCAGCTTAGACCCCGGGACAGGGAACTACGAGCAGTACTTC.